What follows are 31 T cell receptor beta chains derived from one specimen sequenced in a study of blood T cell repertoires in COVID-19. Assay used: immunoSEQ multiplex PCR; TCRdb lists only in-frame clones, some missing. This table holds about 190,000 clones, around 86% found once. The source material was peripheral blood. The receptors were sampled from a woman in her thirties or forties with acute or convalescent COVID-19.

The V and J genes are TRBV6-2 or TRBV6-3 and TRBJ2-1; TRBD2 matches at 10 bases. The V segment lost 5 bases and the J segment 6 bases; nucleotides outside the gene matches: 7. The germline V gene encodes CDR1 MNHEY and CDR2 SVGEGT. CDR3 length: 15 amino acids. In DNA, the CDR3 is TGTGCCAGCAGTCCCCTAGCGGGAGCTGGCAATGAGCAGTTCTTC. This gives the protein CASSPLAGAGNEQFF.

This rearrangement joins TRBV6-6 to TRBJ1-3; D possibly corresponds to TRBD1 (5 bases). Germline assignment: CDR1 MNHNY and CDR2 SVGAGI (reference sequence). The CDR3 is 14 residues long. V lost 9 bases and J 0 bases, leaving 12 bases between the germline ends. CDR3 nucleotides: TGTGCCAGTTCACCAGGGTTCTCTGGAAACACCATATATTTT. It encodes CASSPGFSGNTIYF.

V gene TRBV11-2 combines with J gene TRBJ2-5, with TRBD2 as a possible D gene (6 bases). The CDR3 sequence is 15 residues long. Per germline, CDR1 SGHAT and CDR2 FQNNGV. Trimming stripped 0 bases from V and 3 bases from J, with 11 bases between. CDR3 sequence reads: CASSLEASAKETQYF. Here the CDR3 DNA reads TGTGCCAGCAGCTTAGAGGCTAGCGCAAAAGAGACCCAGTACTTC.

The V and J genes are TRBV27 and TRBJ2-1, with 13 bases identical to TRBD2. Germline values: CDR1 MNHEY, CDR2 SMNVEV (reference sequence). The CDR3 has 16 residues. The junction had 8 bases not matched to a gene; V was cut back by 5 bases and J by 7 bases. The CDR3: CASSPWTSGRKNEQFF. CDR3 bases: TGTGCCAGCAGTCCCTGGACTAGCGGGAGAAAAAATGAGCAGTTCTTC.

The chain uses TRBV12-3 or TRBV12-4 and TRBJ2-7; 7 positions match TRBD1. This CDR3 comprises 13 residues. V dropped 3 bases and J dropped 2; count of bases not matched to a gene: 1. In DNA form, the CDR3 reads TGTGCCAGCAGTTTCGACAGGGCCTACGAGCAGTACTTC. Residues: CASSFDRAYEQYF.

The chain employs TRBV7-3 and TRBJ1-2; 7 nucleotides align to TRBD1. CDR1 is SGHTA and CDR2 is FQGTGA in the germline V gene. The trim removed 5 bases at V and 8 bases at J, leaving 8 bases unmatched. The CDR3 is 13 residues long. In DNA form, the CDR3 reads TGTGCCAGCAGCCAGAGACAGGGAAGGGGCTACACCTTC. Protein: CASSQRQGRGYTF.

CDR3 sequence: CASSPPGLAPNIQYF. CDR3 bases: TGTGCCAGCTCACCGCCGGGACTAGCACCTAACATTCAGTACTTC. V is TRBV18 and J is TRBJ2-4; 9 bases fit TRBD2. The CDR3 has 15 residues. V gave up 3 bases and J gave up 7 bases; unmatched junction bases: 7. The germline gives CDR1 KGHSH, CDR2 LQKENI.

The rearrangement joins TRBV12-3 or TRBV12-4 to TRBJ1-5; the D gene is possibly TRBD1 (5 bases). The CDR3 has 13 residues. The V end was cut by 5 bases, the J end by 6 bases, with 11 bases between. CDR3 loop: CASSLPQGQPQHF. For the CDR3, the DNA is TGTGCCAGCAGTCTACCTCAGGGTCAGCCCCAGCATTTT.

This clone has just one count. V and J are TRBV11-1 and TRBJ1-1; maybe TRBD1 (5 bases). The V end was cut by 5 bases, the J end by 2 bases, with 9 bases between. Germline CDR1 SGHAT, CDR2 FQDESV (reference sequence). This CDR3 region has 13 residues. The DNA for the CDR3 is TGTGCCAGCAGCGCCCAGGGTAACACTGAAGCTTTCTTT. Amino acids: CASSAQGNTEAFF. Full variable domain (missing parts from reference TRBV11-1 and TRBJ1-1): EAEVAQSPRYKITEKSQAVAFWCDPISGHATLYWYRQILGQGPELLVQFQDESVVDDSQLPKDRFSAERLKGVDSTLKIQPAELGDSAMYLCASSAQGNTEAFFGQGTRLTVV.

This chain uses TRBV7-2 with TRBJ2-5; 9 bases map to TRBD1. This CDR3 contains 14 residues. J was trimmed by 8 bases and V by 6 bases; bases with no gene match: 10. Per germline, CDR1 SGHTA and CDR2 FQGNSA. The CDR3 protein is CASRESQGAKTQYF. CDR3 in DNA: TGTGCCAGCAGAGAATCACAGGGGGCTAAAACCCAGTACTTC. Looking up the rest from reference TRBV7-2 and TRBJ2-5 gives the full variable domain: GAGVSQSPSNKVTEKGKDVELRCDPISGHTALYWYRQSLGQGLEFLIYFQGNSAPDKSGLPSDRFSAERTGGSVSTLTIQRTQQEDSAVYLCASRESQGAKTQYFGPGTRLLVL.

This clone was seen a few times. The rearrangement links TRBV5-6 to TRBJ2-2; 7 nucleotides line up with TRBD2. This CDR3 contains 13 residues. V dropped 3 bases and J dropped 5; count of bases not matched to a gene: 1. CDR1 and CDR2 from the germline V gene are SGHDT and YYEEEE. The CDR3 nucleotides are TGTGCCAGCAGCTATAGCGGGACCGGGGAGCTGTTTTTT. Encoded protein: CASSYSGTGELFF.

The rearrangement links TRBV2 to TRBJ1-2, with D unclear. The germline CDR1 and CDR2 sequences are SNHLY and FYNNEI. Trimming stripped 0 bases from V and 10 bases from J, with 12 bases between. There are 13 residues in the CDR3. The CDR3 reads CASSEAAGLIYTF. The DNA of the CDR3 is TGTGCCAGCAGTGAAGCAGCCGGACTGATCTACACCTTC.

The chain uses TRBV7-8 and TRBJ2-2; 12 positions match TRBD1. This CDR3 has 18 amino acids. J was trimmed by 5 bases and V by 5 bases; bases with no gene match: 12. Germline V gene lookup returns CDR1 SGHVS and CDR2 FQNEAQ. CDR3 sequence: CASSTLGGTGGATGELFF. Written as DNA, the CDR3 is TGTGCCAGCAGCACCTTAGGCGGGACAGGGGGCGCGACCGGGGAGCTGTTTTTT.

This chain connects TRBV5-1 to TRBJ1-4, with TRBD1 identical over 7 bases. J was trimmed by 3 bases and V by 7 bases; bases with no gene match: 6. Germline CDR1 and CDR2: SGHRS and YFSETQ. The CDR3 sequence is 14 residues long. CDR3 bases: TGCGCCAGCGCATTCGGGACAGCTAATGAAAAACTGTTTTTT. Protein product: CASAFGTANEKLFF.

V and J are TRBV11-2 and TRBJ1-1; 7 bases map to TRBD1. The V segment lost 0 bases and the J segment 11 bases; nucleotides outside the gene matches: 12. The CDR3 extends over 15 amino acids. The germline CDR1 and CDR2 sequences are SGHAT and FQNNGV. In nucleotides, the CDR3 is TGTGCCAGCAGCTTAGAAGGCCAGGGGGGTTTTTGGGCTTTCTTT. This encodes CASSLEGQGGFWAFF.

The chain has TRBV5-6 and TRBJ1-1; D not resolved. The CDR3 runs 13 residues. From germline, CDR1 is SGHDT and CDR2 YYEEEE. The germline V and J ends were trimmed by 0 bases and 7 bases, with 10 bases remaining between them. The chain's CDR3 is CASSLVRGYEAFF. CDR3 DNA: TGTGCCAGCAGCTTGGTGCGGGGTTATGAAGCTTTCTTT.

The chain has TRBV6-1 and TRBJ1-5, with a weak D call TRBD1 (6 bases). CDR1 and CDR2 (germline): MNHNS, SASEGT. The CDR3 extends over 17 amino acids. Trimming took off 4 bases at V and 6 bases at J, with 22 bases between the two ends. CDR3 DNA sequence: TGTGCCAGCAGTGGCCCACCTGGCAGGGGATGGGTTCAGCCCCAGCATTTT. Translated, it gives CASSGPPGRGWVQPQHF.

The CDR3 coding sequence is TGTGCCAGTAGTATGTTATACAGGCAGTTCTTC. Translated, it gives CASSMLYRQFF. The chain is built from TRBV19 and TRBJ2-1; D is undetermined. Trimming cost V 3 bases and J 12 bases, with 9 bases left between them. The CDR3 sequence is 11 residues long. Germline V gene data show CDR1 as LNHDA and CDR2 as SQIVND (reference sequence).

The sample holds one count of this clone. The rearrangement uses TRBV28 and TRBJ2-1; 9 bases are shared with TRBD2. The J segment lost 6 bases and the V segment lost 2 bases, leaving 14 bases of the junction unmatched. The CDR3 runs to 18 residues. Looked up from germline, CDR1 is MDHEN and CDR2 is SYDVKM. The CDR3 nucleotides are TGTGCCAGCAGTTTAGGTGTGGCGGGGGGGCCGAGGGCCAATGAGCAGTTCTTC. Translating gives CASSLGVAGGPRANEQFF.

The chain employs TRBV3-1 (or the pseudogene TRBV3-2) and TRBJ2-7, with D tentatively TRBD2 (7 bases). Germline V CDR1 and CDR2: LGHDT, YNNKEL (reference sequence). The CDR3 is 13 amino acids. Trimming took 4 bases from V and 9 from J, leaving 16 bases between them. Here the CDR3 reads CASSLVGGGGQYF. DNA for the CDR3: TGTGCCAGCAGCCTTGTGGGGGGCGGGGGGCAGTACTTC.

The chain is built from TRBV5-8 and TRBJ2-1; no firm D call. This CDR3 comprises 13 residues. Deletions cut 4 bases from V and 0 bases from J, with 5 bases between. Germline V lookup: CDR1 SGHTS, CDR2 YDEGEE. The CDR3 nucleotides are TGTGCCAGCAGCCCCAGCTCCTACAATGAGCAGTTCTTC. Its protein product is CASSPSSYNEQFF.

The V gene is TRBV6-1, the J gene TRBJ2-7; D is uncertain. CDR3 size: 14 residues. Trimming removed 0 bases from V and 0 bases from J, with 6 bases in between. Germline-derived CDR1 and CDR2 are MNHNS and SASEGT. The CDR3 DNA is TGTGCCAGCAGTGAAGCTTTCAGCTCCTACGAGCAGTACTTC. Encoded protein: CASSEAFSSYEQYF.

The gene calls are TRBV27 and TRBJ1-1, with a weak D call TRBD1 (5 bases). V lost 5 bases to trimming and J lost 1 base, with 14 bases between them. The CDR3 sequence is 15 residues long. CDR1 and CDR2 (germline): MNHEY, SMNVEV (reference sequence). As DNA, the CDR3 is TGTGCCAGCAGTCCCTCCGGGGGGTGGAACACTGAAGCTTTCTTT. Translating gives CASSPSGGWNTEAFF.

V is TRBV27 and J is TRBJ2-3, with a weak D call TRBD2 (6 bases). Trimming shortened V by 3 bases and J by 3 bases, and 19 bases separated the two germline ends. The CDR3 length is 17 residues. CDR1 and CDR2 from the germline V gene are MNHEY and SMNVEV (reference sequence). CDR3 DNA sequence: TGTGCCAGCAGTTTTCGGGAGCCGGGACTCTTAACAGATACGCAGTATTTT. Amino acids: CASSFREPGLLTDTQYF.

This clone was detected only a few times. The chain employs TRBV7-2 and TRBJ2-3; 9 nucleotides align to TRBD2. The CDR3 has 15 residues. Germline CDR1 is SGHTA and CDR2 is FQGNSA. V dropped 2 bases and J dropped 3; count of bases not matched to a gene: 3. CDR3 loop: CASSLRLAGTDTQYF. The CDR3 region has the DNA TGTGCCAGCAGCTTACGCCTAGCGGGAACAGATACGCAGTATTTT.

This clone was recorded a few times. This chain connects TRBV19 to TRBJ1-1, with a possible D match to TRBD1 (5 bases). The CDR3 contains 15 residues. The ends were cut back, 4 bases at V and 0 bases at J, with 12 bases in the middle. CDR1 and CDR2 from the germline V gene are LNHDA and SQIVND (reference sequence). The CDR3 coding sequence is TGTGCCAGTAGTAGCGACAGAAACTTGAACACTGAAGCTTTCTTT. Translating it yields CASSSDRNLNTEAFF.

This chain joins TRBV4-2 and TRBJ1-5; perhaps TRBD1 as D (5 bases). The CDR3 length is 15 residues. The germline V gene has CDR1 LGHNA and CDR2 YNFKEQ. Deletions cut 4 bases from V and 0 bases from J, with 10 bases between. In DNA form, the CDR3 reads TGTGCCAGCAGCCCTCAGGGAAATAGCAATCAGCCCCAGCATTTT. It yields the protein CASSPQGNSNQPQHF.

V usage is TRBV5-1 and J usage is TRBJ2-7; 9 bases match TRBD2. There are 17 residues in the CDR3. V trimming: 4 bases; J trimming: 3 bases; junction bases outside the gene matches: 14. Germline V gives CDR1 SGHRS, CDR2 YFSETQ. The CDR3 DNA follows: TGCGCCAGCAGCCGCCGCGGGGTAGCGGGGGACATCTACGAGCAGTACTTC. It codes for CASSRRGVAGDIYEQYF.

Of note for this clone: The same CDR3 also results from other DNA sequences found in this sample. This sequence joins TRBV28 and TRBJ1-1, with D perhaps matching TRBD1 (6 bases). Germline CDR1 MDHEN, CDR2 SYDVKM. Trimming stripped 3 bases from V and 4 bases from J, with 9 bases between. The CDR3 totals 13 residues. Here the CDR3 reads CASSLRTATEAFF. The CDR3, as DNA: TGTGCCAGCAGTTTGAGGACAGCCACTGAAGCTTTCTTT.

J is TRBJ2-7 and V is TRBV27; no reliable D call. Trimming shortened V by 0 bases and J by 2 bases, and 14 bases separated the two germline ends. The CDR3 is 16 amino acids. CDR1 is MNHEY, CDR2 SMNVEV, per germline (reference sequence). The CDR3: CASSLSSGFVTYEQYF. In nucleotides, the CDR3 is TGTGCCAGCAGTTTATCGTCCGGGTTTGTCACCTACGAGCAGTACTTC.

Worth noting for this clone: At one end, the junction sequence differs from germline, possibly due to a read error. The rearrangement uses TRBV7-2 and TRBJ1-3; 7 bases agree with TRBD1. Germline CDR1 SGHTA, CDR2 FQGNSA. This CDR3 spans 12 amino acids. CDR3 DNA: TGTGCCAGCAGCTTGACAGGGATCGGCGGGGATTTT. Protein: CASSLTGIGGDF.